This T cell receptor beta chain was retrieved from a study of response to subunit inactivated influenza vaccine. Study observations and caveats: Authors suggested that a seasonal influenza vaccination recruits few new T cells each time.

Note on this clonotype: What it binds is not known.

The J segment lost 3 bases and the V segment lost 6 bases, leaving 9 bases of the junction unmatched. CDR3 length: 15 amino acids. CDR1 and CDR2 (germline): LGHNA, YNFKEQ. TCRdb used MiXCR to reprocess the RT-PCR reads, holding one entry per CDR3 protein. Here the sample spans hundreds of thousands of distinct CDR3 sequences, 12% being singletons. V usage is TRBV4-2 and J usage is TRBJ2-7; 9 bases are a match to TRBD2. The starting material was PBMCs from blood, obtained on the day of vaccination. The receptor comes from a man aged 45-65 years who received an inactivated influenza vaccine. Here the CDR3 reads CASRRGTSSNYEQYF. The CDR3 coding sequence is TGTGCCAGCAGGCGCGGGACTAGCTCGAACTACGAGCAGTACTTC.